The 5 T cell receptor beta chains below were found in one sample sequenced in a study of CD8 T cells in Susac syndrome. Roughly 0.45 to 1 ug RNA was reverse transcribed with random hexamers. TCRdb recomputed calls from the immunoSEQ multiplex PCR reads with MiXCR, one row per CDR3 protein. Counted here are a few hundred thousand distinct CDR3 sequences, 95% occurring once; the ten biggest clones make up approximately 0.081%. Sequenced input: CD4+ T cells from PBMCs. These receptor sequences come from a human donor with multiple sclerosis.

This clonotype was detected only once. The chain joins TRBV12-3 or TRBV12-4 to TRBJ1-1, with 8 bases aligning to TRBD1. This CDR3 contains 15 residues. The trim removed 6 bases at V and 5 bases at J, leaving 11 bases unmatched. The CDR3 DNA sequence: TGTGCCAGCAGCCCCTTTCAGGGGGCGCGGACTGAAGCTTTCTTT. It is translated as CASSPFQGARTEAFF.

J is TRBJ2-5 and V is TRBV7-2; 11 positions agree with TRBD2. V lost 8 bases, J lost 10 bases, and 9 bases stayed unmatched. CDR1 is SGHTA, CDR2 FQGNSA, per germline. The CDR3 runs 13 residues. This chain's CDR3 is CASSGLAAIGQYF. The CDR3 nucleotides are TGTGCCAGCTCGGGACTAGCGGCCATTGGCCAGTACTTC.

This clonotype was recorded only once. The genes are TRBV3-1 and TRBJ2-5; D not resolved. Trimming removed 3 bases from V and 5 bases from J, with 13 bases in between. This CDR3 contains 14 residues. Germline CDR1 and CDR2: LGHDT and YNNKEL (reference sequence). CDR3 loop: CASSHAGPPETQYF. The CDR3 region has the DNA TGTGCCAGCAGCCACGCCGGACCGCCGGAGACCCAGTACTTC.

The V call is TRBV29-1, the J call TRBJ2-1; perhaps TRBD2 as D (6 bases). V was cut by 4 bases and J by 0 bases, with 10 bases left in between. The CDR3 is 14 residues long. The germline V gene encodes CDR1 SQVTM and CDR2 ANQGSEA. This CDR3 reads CSVVYGSSYNEQFF. CDR3 DNA sequence: TGCAGCGTTGTATACGGGAGCTCCTACAATGAGCAGTTCTTC.

This clonotype was counted only a few times. The rearrangement uses TRBV29-1 and TRBJ2-3; D ambiguous. Germline V gives CDR1 SQVTM, CDR2 ANQGSEA. The CDR3 runs to 11 residues. V was clipped by 3 bases and J by 2 bases, with 3 bases between them. The chain's CDR3 is CSVEFTDTQYF. CDR3 sequence (DNA): TGCAGCGTTGAGTTCACAGATACGCAGTATTTT.